The clone carrying this T cell receptor beta chain was seen only a few times. Its target is not known. This sample stems from a study of T cell responses to AZD1222 COVID-19 vaccine. Overall study results and limits: Within unmutated variant regions lay the reported targets of nearly half of spike-specific TCRs.

From germline, CDR1 is MNHNY and CDR2 SVGAGI (reference sequence). The V and J ends lost 2 bases and 9 bases, in that order; junction bases with no gene match: 6. The length of the CDR3 is 14 residues. Assay: immunoSEQ multiplex PCR; the TCRdb copy retains only in-frame clones and omits some. The sample shows about 94,000 clones, around nine tenths of them seen only once. The source was peripheral blood, collected on day 0 of AZD1222 vaccination. The rearrangement links TRBV6-6 to TRBJ2-1; 8 bases are shared with TRBD2. The origin of this receptor is an adult in good health. CDR3: CASSYMERGSEQFF. The CDR3 DNA reads as TGTGCCAGCAGTTACATGGAGCGGGGGAGTGAGCAGTTCTTC.